This T cell receptor (beta chain) was sequenced for a study of blood T cell repertoires in COVID-19. Using immunoSEQ multiplex PCR, the repertoire was profiled, and TCRdb retains in-frame clones only, with some absent. The table includes 650,000 to 800,000 clones, 80% to 90% detected once. The source material was peripheral blood. The receptor was derived from a woman aged 18-30 years with acute or convalescent COVID-19.

CDR3 loop: CSATQYTEAFF. In DNA form, the CDR3 reads TGCAGTGCTACCCAGTACACTGAAGCTTTCTTT. The genes are TRBV20-1 and TRBJ1-1; D gene ambiguous. The CDR3 is 11 residues long. From germline, CDR1 is DFQATT and CDR2 SNEGSKA (reference sequence). V lost 4 bases to trimming and J lost 3 bases, with 6 bases between them.